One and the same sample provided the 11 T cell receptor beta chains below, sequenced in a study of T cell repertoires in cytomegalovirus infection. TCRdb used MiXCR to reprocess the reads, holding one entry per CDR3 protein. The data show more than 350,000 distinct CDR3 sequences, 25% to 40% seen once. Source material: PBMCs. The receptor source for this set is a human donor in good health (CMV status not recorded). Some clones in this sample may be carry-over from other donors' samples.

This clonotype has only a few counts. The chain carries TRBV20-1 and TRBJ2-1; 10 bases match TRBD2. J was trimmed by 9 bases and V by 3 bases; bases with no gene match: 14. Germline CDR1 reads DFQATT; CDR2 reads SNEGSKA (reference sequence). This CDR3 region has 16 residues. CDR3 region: CSASPLQRGGLGEQFF. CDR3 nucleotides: TGCAGTGCTAGCCCCCTCCAGCGGGGGGGTTTAGGTGAGCAGTTCTTC.

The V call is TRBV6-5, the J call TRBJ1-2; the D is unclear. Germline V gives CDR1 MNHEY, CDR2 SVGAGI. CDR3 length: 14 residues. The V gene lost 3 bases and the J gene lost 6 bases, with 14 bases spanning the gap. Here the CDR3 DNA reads TGTGCCAGCAGTTATTCTTTAGCCGCTGATGGCTACACCTTC. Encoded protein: CASSYSLAADGYTF.

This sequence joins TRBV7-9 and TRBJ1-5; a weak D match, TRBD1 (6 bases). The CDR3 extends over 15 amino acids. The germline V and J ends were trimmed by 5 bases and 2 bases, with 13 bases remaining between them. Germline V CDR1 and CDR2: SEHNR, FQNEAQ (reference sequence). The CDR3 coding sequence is TGTGCCAGCAGCCGGTCAGGGGATGGCAATCAGCCCCAGCATTTT. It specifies CASSRSGDGNQPQHF.

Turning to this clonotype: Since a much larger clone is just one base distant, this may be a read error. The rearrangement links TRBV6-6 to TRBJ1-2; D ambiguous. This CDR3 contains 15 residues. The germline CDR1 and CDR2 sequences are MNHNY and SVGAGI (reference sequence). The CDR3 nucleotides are TGTGCCAGCAGTTACTCGCAGGCGTTATCCTATGTCTACACCTTC. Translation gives CASSYSQALSYVYTF.

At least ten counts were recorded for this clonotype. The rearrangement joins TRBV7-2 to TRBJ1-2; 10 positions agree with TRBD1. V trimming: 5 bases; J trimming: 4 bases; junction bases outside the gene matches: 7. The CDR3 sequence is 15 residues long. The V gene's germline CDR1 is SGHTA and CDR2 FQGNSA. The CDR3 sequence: CASSESGTGVYGYTF. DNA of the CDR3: TGTGCCAGCAGCGAATCCGGGACAGGGGTCTATGGCTACACCTTC.

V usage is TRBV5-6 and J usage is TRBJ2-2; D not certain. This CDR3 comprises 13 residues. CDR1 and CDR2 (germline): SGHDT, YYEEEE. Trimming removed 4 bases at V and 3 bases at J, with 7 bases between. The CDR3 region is CASSTRYTGELFF. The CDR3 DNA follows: TGTGCCAGCAGCACTCGCTACACCGGGGAGCTGTTTTTT.

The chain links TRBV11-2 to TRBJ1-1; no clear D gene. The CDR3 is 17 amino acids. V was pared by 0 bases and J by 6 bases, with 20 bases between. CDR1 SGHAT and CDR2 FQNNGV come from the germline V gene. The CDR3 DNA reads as TGTGCCAGCAGCTTAGATCAGGCCCTCCAAAGGGCCCCTGAAGCTTTCTTT. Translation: CASSLDQALQRAPEAFF.

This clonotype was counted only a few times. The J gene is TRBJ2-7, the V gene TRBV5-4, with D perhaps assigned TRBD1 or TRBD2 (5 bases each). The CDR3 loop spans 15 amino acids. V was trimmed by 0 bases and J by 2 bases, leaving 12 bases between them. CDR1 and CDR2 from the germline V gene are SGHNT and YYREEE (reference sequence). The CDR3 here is CASSLVSWGTYEQYF. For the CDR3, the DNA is TGTGCCAGCAGCTTGGTATCGTGGGGGACCTACGAGCAGTACTTC.

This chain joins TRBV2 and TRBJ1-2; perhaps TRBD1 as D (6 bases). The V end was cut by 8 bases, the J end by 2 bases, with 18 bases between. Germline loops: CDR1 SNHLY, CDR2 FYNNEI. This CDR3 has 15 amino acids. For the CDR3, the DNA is TGTGCCAGCCCGCGTGGGCAGGGGCCCAACTATGGCTACACCTTC. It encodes CASPRGQGPNYGYTF. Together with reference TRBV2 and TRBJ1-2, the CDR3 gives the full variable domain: EPEVTQTPSHQVTQMGQEVILRCVPISNHLYFYWYRQILGQKVEFLVSFYNNEISEKSEIFDDQFSVERPDGSNFTLKIRSTKLEDSAMYFCASPRGQGPNYGYTFGSGTRLTVV.

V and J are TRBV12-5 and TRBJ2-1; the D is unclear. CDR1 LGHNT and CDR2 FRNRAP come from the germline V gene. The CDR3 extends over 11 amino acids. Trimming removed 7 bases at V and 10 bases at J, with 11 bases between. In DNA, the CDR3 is TGTGCTAGTGCCTCGTTTGGGGAGCAGTTCTTC. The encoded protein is CASASFGEQFF.

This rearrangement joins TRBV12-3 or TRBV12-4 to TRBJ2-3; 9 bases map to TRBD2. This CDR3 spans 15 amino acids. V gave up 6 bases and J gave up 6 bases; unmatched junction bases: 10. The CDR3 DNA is TGTGCCAGCAGGGTAGCGGGGGCGCTCCCCGATACGCAGTATTTT. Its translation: CASRVAGALPDTQYF.